Listed below are T cell receptor beta chains from one sample, sequenced in a study of T-cell reconstitution after alpha-beta-depleted transplantation in children. One entry per CDR3 protein results from TCRdb running MiXCR on the PCR reads. The sample lists some 550,000 distinct CDR3 sequences; 20% to 25% were seen once. The sample consisted of PBMCs, mostly from graft donor cells, taken 360 days after TCRalphabeta/CD19-depleted stem cell transplant. Receptors originate from a boy under two years old who had a stem cell transplant for acute myeloid leukemia, so the T cells may come from the graft donor. The CDR3 runs from the conserved cysteine through the conserved F or W. A D gene is named only where the DNA matches it firmly. Clone size appears in some rows only: once, few, many, or a class for an expanded clone.

CDR3aa	CDR3nt	j_gene	v_gene	abundance	d_gene
CASSFEGFQDIQYF	TGCGCCAGCTCCTTTGAAGGGTTTCAGGACATTCAGTACTTC	TRBJ2-4	TRBV5-1	few	NA
CSARIASGGPYNEQFF	TGCAGTGCTAGAATTGCTAGCGGGGGGCCCTACAATGAGCAGTTCTTC	TRBJ2-1	TRBV20-1	NA	TRBD2
CASSVDLIGGGTDTQYF	TGTGCCAGCAGCGTAGATTTGATTGGCGGGGGCACAGATACGCAGTATTTT	TRBJ2-3	TRBV9	NA	NA
CASSLITSNTGELFF	TGTGCCAGCAGTTTAATCACCTCGAACACCGGGGAGCTGTTTTTT	TRBJ2-2	TRBV12-3/TRBV12-4	NA	NA
CASSLDRGHTGELFF	TGCGCCAGCAGCTTGGACAGGGGGCACACCGGGGAGCTGTTTTTT	TRBJ2-2	TRBV5-1	NA	TRBD1
CASSQGARYTGELFF	TGCGCCAGCAGCCAAGGGGCTAGATACACCGGGGAGCTGTTTTTT	TRBJ2-2	TRBV4-1	many	NA
CSVALMTVNTEAFF	TGCAGCGTCGCCCTAATGACAGTGAACACTGAAGCTTTCTTT	TRBJ1-1	TRBV29-1	many	NA
CASTTGGGTGELFF	TGTGCCAGCACGACTGGCGGGGGGACCGGGGAGCTGTTTTTT	TRBJ2-2	TRBV12-3/TRBV12-4	many	TRBD2
CASREPGAPTTGELFF	TGTGCCAGCAGGGAGCCCGGCGCCCCTACTACCGGGGAGCTGTTTTTT	TRBJ2-2	TRBV6-1	many	NA
CASSEELGFEQYF	TGTGCCAGCAGCGAAGAGCTGGGGTTCGAGCAGTACTTC	TRBJ2-7	TRBV9	many	NA
CASSVGGPYEQYF	TGTGCCAGCAGTGTTGGTGGCCCCTACGAGCAGTACTTC	TRBJ2-7	TRBV25-1	many	NA
CASSTYRDSTKNIQYF	TGTGCCAGCAGCACATACCGGGACAGCACCAAAAACATTCAGTACTTC	TRBJ2-4	TRBV12-3/TRBV12-4	NA	TRBD1
CASSLDRAIFF	TGTGCCAGCAGTTTAGACAGGGCTATTTTCTTT	TRBJ1-1	TRBV12-3/TRBV12-4	NA	NA
CSARGQGAYQPQHF	TGCAGTGCTAGAGGACAGGGGGCTTATCAGCCCCAGCATTTT	TRBJ1-5	TRBV20-1	NA	TRBD1
CSARDLTGRIGYNEQFF	TGCAGTGCTAGAGATCTGACAGGGCGGATAGGGTACAATGAGCAGTTCTTC	TRBJ2-1	TRBV20-1	many	TRBD1
CASSLSISPAPAFF	TGTGCCAGCAGTTTATCGATTAGCCCCGCCCCAGCTTTCTTT	TRBJ1-1	TRBV27	few	NA
CASSYGALAFNTGELFF	TGTGCCAGCAGTTACGGGGCCCTAGCGTTTAACACCGGGGAGCTGTTTTTT	TRBJ2-2	TRBV6-5	few	NA
CSARVGINYGYTF	TGCAGTGCTAGAGTGGGAATAAACTATGGCTACACCTTC	TRBJ1-2	TRBV20-1	many	NA
CASSEAWGGRETQYF	TGTGCCAGCAGTGAAGCATGGGGTGGAAGAGAGACCCAGTACTTC	TRBJ2-5	TRBV6-1	many	NA
CAWARTGASGANVLTF	TGTGCCTGGGCCCGGACAGGGGCCTCTGGGGCCAACGTCCTGACTTTC	TRBJ2-6	TRBV7-2	NA	TRBD1
CSVQGLGPATEAFF	TGCAGCGTGCAGGGTCTGGGTCCGGCCACTGAAGCTTTCTTT	TRBJ1-1	TRBV29-1	many	NA
CASSAEGRNEQFF	TGTGCCAGCAGCGCGGAGGGGCGCAATGAGCAGTTCTTC	TRBJ2-1	TRBV11-3	many	NA
CASSLVSGGPDEQYF	TGTGCCAGCAGCTTAGTAAGCGGGGGGCCGGACGAGCAGTACTTC	TRBJ2-7	TRBV7-2	NA	TRBD2
CASSYSKGYYGYTF	TGTGCCAGCAGTTACTCAAAGGGGTACTATGGCTACACCTTC	TRBJ1-2	TRBV6-5	few	NA
CASSSSLAGYEQFF	TGCGCCAGCAGCTCCTCCCTGGCGGGATATGAGCAGTTCTTC	TRBJ2-1	TRBV5-1	many	NA
CASGTPGGYSNQPQHF	TGTGCCAGCGGTACCCCGGGAGGCTATAGCAATCAGCCCCAGCATTTT	TRBJ1-5	TRBV12-3/TRBV12-4	many	NA
CASSVVSGATEAFF	TGTGCCAGCAGCGTAGTCTCAGGGGCTACTGAAGCTTTCTTT	TRBJ1-1	TRBV7-9	many	NA
CASSQEASGGPRDTQYF	TGTGCCAGCAGCCAAGAGGCTAGCGGGGGACCCAGGGATACGCAGTATTTT	TRBJ2-3	TRBV4-2	NA	TRBD2
CASRRTGGTTDTQYF	TGTGCCAGCAGGAGGACAGGGGGCACCACAGATACGCAGTATTTT	TRBJ2-3	TRBV2	many	TRBD1
CASSPKTLAGGLRAEQFF	TGTGCCAGCAGCCCAAAGACGCTAGCGGGGGGACTCAGAGCTGAGCAGTTCTTC	TRBJ2-1	TRBV4-2	NA	TRBD2
CASSSPTSGGSREQFF	TGTGCCAGCAGTTCCCCGACTAGCGGGGGGTCCCGTGAGCAGTTCTTC	TRBJ2-1	TRBV6-2/TRBV6-3	NA	TRBD2
CSAANWGFNTEAFF	TGCAGTGCCGCAAATTGGGGATTCAACACTGAAGCTTTCTTT	TRBJ1-1	TRBV20-1	few	NA
CATSDPLIGQFF	TGTGCCACCAGTGACCCACTGATTGGGCAGTTCTTC	TRBJ2-1	TRBV24-1	many	NA
CSVDGTSRQFNEQFF	TGCAGCGTTGATGGTACCTCTAGACAGTTCAATGAGCAGTTCTTC	TRBJ2-1	TRBV29-1	many	NA
CASSSGALSSVLTF	TGTGCCAGCAGTTCCGGGGCGTTAAGTTCTGTCCTGACTTTC	TRBJ2-6	TRBV12-3/TRBV12-4	many	NA
CASSDRLAGGRAYNEQFF	TGCGCCAGCAGTGACAGGCTAGCGGGGGGCCGTGCCTACAATGAGCAGTTCTTC	TRBJ2-1	TRBV10-2	NA	TRBD2
CSATLSGRHQPQHF	TGCAGTGCTACCCTCTCGGGTCGGCATCAGCCCCAGCATTTT	TRBJ1-5	TRBV20-1	few	NA
CASRGGGYGYTF	TGTGCCAGCAGAGGGGGTGGTTATGGCTACACCTTC	TRBJ1-2	TRBV6-5	many	NA
CASGLVMGKSNIYEQYF	TGTGCTAGTGGTTTGGTAATGGGGAAGTCTAATATCTACGAGCAGTACTTC	TRBJ2-7	TRBV12-5	many	NA
CSARDHGEKLFF	TGCAGTGCTAGAGATCATGGCGAAAAACTGTTTTTT	TRBJ1-4	TRBV20-1	NA	NA
CASPSYFLPGYSPLHF	TGTGCCAGCCCATCTTACTTTTTGCCGGGGTACTCACCCCTCCACTTT	TRBJ1-6	TRBV27	many	NA